Below are 24 T cell receptor beta chains sequenced from a single sample in a study of blood T cell repertoires in COVID-19. Sequencing was performed with immunoSEQ multiplex PCR; in TCRdb, only in-frame clones are kept and a portion is missing. The sample yields approximately 190,000 clones, around 80% seen once. Material for sequencing was peripheral blood. All receptors derive from a man younger than 45 with active or convalescent COVID-19.

The CDR3 DNA reads TGTGCCAGTAGTATAGATGACGACAGGTCTCCGGCCTCGCTTTATGGCTACACCTTC. The encoded protein is CASSIDDDRSPASLYGYTF. V usage is TRBV19 and J usage is TRBJ1-2; D possibly corresponds to TRBD1 (6 bases). Trimming pared 0 bases from V and 5 bases from J, leaving 25 bases between. CDR1 and CDR2 (germline): LNHDA, SQIVND (reference sequence). The CDR3 has 19 amino acids.

The chain is built from TRBV7-3 and TRBJ2-3; 13 nucleotides align to TRBD2. There are 18 residues in the CDR3. Per the germline V gene, CDR1 is SGHTA and CDR2 is FQGTGA. V shed 4 bases, J shed 2 bases, and the junction held 9 bases outside the gene matches. The CDR3 DNA reads as TGTGCCAGCAGCTCAGGACTAGCGGGGGCCGACTACACAGATACGCAGTATTTT. This sequence encodes CASSSGLAGADYTDTQYF.

The chain uses TRBV6-5 and TRBJ1-1; 9 nucleotides align to TRBD1. The germline V gene encodes CDR1 MNHEY and CDR2 SVGAGI. The length of the CDR3 is 14 residues. V dropped 6 bases and J dropped 5; count of bases not matched to a gene: 7. DNA of the CDR3: TGTGCCAGCAGCCCGGACAGGGGTTGGACTGAAGCTTTCTTT. It specifies CASSPDRGWTEAFF.

This clone has a handful of counts. V is TRBV6-5 and J is TRBJ2-2; 7 nucleotides line up with TRBD2. V lost 6 bases to trimming and J lost 4 bases; unmatched junction nucleotides: 8. This CDR3 has 15 residues. Germline V CDR1 and CDR2: MNHEY, SVGAGI. The CDR3 sequence: CASSRSGEGTGELFF. The CDR3 nucleotides read TGTGCCAGCAGCCGGTCCGGGGAGGGCACCGGGGAGCTGTTTTTT.

The chain carries TRBV5-4 and TRBJ2-4; TRBD2 matches 10 bases. The CDR3 extends over 15 amino acids. Germline CDR1 SGHNT, CDR2 YYREEE (reference sequence). Trimming took 7 bases from V and 1 from J; bases not matched to a gene: 5. CDR3 nucleotide sequence: TGTGCCAGCCAGAGTAGCGGGGGGGCCAAAAACATTCAGTACTTC. This codes for CASQSSGGAKNIQYF.

The chain carries TRBV19 and TRBJ2-1; 8 positions match TRBD2. The CDR3 contains 15 residues. Germline values: CDR1 LNHDA, CDR2 SQIVND (reference sequence). The junction had 6 bases not matched to a gene; V was cut back by 2 bases and J by 6 bases. The CDR3 bases are TGTGCCAGTAGTATAACAAGCGGGAGAGGCAATGAGCAGTTCTTC. It specifies CASSITSGRGNEQFF.

The V gene is TRBV6-5, the J gene TRBJ1-1; a weak D match, TRBD1 (5 bases). From germline, CDR1 is MNHEY and CDR2 SVGAGI. The CDR3 sequence is 11 residues long. V lost 8 bases and J lost 8, with 12 bases in between. This CDR3 reads CASLFGQEAFF. The DNA for the CDR3 is TGTGCCAGCCTTTTTGGACAAGAAGCTTTCTTT.

The gene calls are TRBV6-5 and TRBJ2-7; D is undetermined. The germline V gene has CDR1 MNHEY and CDR2 SVGAGI. V was trimmed by 2 bases and J by 2 bases, leaving 10 bases between them. This CDR3 has 14 amino acids. In nucleotides, the CDR3 is TGTGCCAGCAGTTACCGAGGCCAAGCCTACGAGCAGTACGTC. It is translated as CASSYRGQAYEQYV.

V usage is TRBV6-5 and J usage is TRBJ1-1; D is undetermined. The CDR3 runs 15 residues. CDR1 and CDR2 (germline): MNHEY, SVGAGI. V lost 2 bases and J lost 4, with 14 bases in between. CDR3 in amino acids: CASSYPEDGSTEAFF. The DNA for the CDR3 is TGTGCCAGCAGTTACCCAGAGGACGGGAGCACTGAAGCTTTCTTT.

The chain uses TRBV6-2 or TRBV6-3 and TRBJ2-7; 12 bases align to TRBD2. J was trimmed by 6 bases and V by 3 bases; bases with no gene match: 21. CDR3 length equals 20 residues. Per the germline V gene, CDR1 is MNHEY and CDR2 is SVGEGT. CDR3 DNA sequence: TGTGCCAGCAGTTATATCCGAGGCCTAGCGGGGGGGAATGGCTTCTGCGAGCAGTACGTC. This translates into CASSYIRGLAGGNGFCEQYV.

Only a few counts were recorded for this clone. The chain joins TRBV7-2 to TRBJ1-1; the D is unclear. Germline lookup yields CDR1 SGHTA and CDR2 FQGNSA. This CDR3 region has 12 residues. Trimming left V 5 bases short and J 10 bases short, with 14 bases between. The CDR3 DNA follows: TGTGCCAGCAGCCTTAGTAGAGGAAGAGCTTTCTTT. Protein: CASSLSRGRAFF.

The genes are TRBV13 and TRBJ2-7; the match to TRBD2 covers 7 bases. With 0 bases clipped from V and 3 bases from J, the junction kept 8 bases outside the gene matches. Germline CDR1 and CDR2: PRHDT and FYEKMQ (reference sequence). This CDR3 has 16 residues. The CDR3 DNA reads TGTGCCAGCAGCTTAGGCCTCGGGGGACTACACTACGAGCAGTACGTC. Translated: CASSLGLGGLHYEQYV.

J is TRBJ1-5 and V is TRBV6-5; D is undetermined. V dropped 8 bases and J dropped 0 bases, with 14 bases sitting between them. The CDR3 loop spans 15 amino acids. CDR1 and CDR2 from the germline V gene are MNHEY and SVGAGI. The CDR3 DNA is TGTGCCAGCGGCATGGCACCTTATAGCAATCAGCCCCAGCATTTT. Protein: CASGMAPYSNQPQHF.

The sample holds many counts of this clone. V gene TRBV10-1 combines with J gene TRBJ2-3, with 8 bases lining up with TRBD1. Germline V gives CDR1 WNHNN, CDR2 SYGVQD (reference sequence). The V gene end was trimmed by 5 bases and the J gene end by 2 bases; junction bases not matched to a gene: 6. The CDR3 totals 15 residues. This chain's CDR3 is CASSKGDRNTDTQYF. CDR3 in DNA: TGCGCCAGCAGTAAGGGGGACAGGAACACAGATACGCAGTATTTT.

This chain connects TRBV24-1 to TRBJ1-2; maybe TRBD1 (5 bases). The germline V and J ends were trimmed by 1 base and 2 bases, with 16 bases remaining between them. The CDR3 contains 17 residues. Per germline, CDR1 KGHDR and CDR2 SFDVKD. For the CDR3, the DNA is TGTGCCACCAGTGATTTACTAAGGGGAAGAGCCAACTATGGCTACACCTTC. It specifies CATSDLLRGRANYGYTF.

This chain connects TRBV5-6 to TRBJ1-6; the match to TRBD1 covers 8 bases. Per germline, CDR1 SGHDT and CDR2 YYEEEE. After removal of 6 bases from V and 7 bases from J, the junction contained 6 bases not matched to a gene. The CDR3 totals 14 residues. In DNA form, the CDR3 reads TGTGCCAGCACCGGACAGGGAGGGAATTCACCCCTCCACTTT. This codes for CASTGQGGNSPLHF.

This rearrangement joins TRBV6-6 to TRBJ2-5, with TRBD1 as a possible D gene (8 bases). Germline loops: CDR1 MNHNY, CDR2 SVGAGI (reference sequence). V was cut by 5 bases and J by 5 bases, with 15 bases left in between. This CDR3 spans 14 amino acids. The chain's CDR3 is CASSTNRGGETQYF. The CDR3 DNA reads as TGTGCCAGCAGTACCAACAGGGGGGGGGAGACCCAGTACTTC.

The rearrangement uses TRBV6-5 and TRBJ1-1; TRBD1 agrees at 7 bases. V lost 4 bases to trimming and J lost 4 bases; unmatched junction nucleotides: 6. The CDR3 is made up of 14 amino acids. Germline-derived CDR1 and CDR2 are MNHEY and SVGAGI. This CDR3 reads CASSSTGSRTEAFF. The CDR3 bases are TGTGCCAGCAGTTCGACAGGGTCTCGCACTGAAGCTTTCTTT.

This chain uses TRBV7-8 with TRBJ1-1; 7 bases line up with TRBD1. This CDR3 has 14 amino acids. Germline V lookup: CDR1 SGHVS, CDR2 FQNEAQ. V shed 6 bases, J shed 0 bases, and the junction held 4 bases outside the gene matches. The CDR3 DNA is TGTGCCAGCAGAGAGGGACAGCTGAACACTGAAGCTTTCTTT. This sequence encodes CASREGQLNTEAFF.

This sequence joins TRBV10-3 and TRBJ2-6; TRBD1 matches 8 bases. The CDR3 spans 17 residues. V shed 5 bases, J shed 1 base, and the junction held 7 bases outside the gene matches. From germline, CDR1 is ENHRY and CDR2 SYGVKD. The CDR3 protein is CAISRDRFTSGANVLTF. The CDR3 DNA reads TGTGCCATCAGTCGGGACAGGTTTACATCTGGGGCCAACGTCCTGACTTTC.

The V call is TRBV24-1, the J call TRBJ1-1; TRBD1 might be the D (5 bases). In germline, CDR1 is KGHDR, CDR2 SFDVKD. The CDR3 length is 12 residues. V was trimmed by 12 bases and J by 4 bases, leaving 14 bases between them. CDR3 in DNA: TGTGCCTCGGGGGGGGTCGGCACTGAAGCTTTCTTT. Translated, it gives CASGGVGTEAFF.

In DNA, the CDR3 is TGTGCCAGCAGCCCCCGGGACAGGGGAAACACCATATATTTT. Encoded protein: CASSPRDRGNTIYF. The genes are TRBV3-1 (or the pseudogene TRBV3-2) and TRBJ1-3; 8 nucleotides align to TRBD1. The V gene end was trimmed by 4 bases and the J gene end by 4 bases; junction bases not matched to a gene: 3. Germline V CDR1 and CDR2: LGHDT, YNNKEL (reference sequence). The CDR3 contains 14 residues.

The gene calls are TRBV19 and TRBJ1-5; 9 nucleotides agree with TRBD1. Per the germline V gene, CDR1 is LNHDA and CDR2 is SQIVND (reference sequence). CDR3 size: 15 residues. The ends lost 6 bases at V and 3 bases at J; junction bases unmatched: 6. The CDR3 sequence is CASRRDRAANQPQHF. The DNA of the CDR3 is TGTGCCAGTAGGCGGGACAGGGCGGCCAATCAGCCCCAGCATTTT.

The chain joins TRBV15 to TRBJ2-1, with 12 nucleotides matching TRBD2. The CDR3 is 18 residues long. With V trimmed by 3 bases and J by 4 bases, 10 bases remained unmatched. In germline, CDR1 is LNHNV, CDR2 YYDKDF (reference sequence). The CDR3 coding sequence is TGTGCCACCAGCAGTCCGAGACTAGCGGGAGATATGTACAATGAGCAGTTCTTC. This translates into CATSSPRLAGDMYNEQFF.